One and the same sample provided the 30 T cell receptor beta chains below, sequenced in a study of cytomegalovirus exposure and HLA in healthy donors. A multiplex PCR was run with 60 Vbeta primers and 13 Jbeta primers. Assay: immunoSEQ multiplex PCR; the TCRdb copy retains only in-frame clones and omits some. The sample shows about 190,000 clones, 83% of them seen only once. Material: PBMCs. These receptors all come from a man aged 40-49 years in good health and CMV-seropositive.

In its sample, this clone was seen a few times. The chain links TRBV4-2 to TRBJ1-1; D gene uncertain. The CDR3 contains 16 residues. The V end lost 4 bases, the J end lost 0 bases, and 15 bases lay between the germline ends. From germline, CDR1 is LGHNA and CDR2 YNFKEQ. The CDR3 nucleotides are TGTGCCAGCAGCCCGGAGGCCGCTCGGATGAACACTGAAGCTTTCTTT. It yields the protein CASSPEAARMNTEAFF.

A single count supports this clone. The V and J genes are TRBV18 and TRBJ1-5, with no clear D. The CDR3 is 15 residues long. In germline, CDR1 is KGHSH, CDR2 LQKENI. Trimming left V 2 bases short and J 3 bases short, with 11 bases between. The CDR3 DNA is TGTGCCAGCTCACCAGGGTTAGCAGACAATCAGCCCCAGCATTTT. Translation gives CASSPGLADNQPQHF. The variable domain in full, completed from reference TRBV18 and TRBJ1-5, reads NAGVMQNPRHLVRRRGQEARLRCSPMKGHSHVYWYRQLPEEGLKFMVYLQKENIIDESGMPKERFSAEFPKEGPSILRIQQVVRGDSAAYFCASSPGLADNQPQHFGDGTRLSIL.

V and J are TRBV2 and TRBJ2-7; TRBD2 agrees at 14 bases. Germline V CDR1 and CDR2: SNHLY, FYNNEI. The CDR3 sequence is 16 residues long. The V gene end was trimmed by 4 bases and the J gene end by 4 bases; junction bases not matched to a gene: 6. The CDR3 DNA follows: TGTGCCAGCAGTGGGACTAGCGGGAGGAATAATTACGAGCAGTACTTC. It encodes CASSGTSGRNNYEQYF.

The rearrangement links TRBV6-6 to TRBJ1-2, with a tentative D call TRBD1 (5 bases). CDR1 is MNHNY and CDR2 is SVGAGI in the germline V gene (reference sequence). V shed 2 bases and J shed 4 bases, with 11 bases lying between them. The length of the CDR3 is 14 residues. CDR3 in amino acids: CASSYADILYGYTF. The DNA of the CDR3 is TGTGCCAGCAGTTACGCGGACATACTCTATGGCTACACCTTC.

The rearrangement joins TRBV25-1 to TRBJ2-2; TRBD1 is a possible D gene (6 bases). Trimming cost V 4 bases and J 6 bases, with 18 bases left between them. Per the germline V gene, CDR1 is MGHDK and CDR2 is SYGVNS. The CDR3 is 16 amino acids. CDR3 coding DNA: TGTGCCAGCAGTGCGGCAGGGGCGTCGCTGTCCGGGGAGCTGTTTTTT. Its translation: CASSAAGASLSGELFF.

The rearrangement joins TRBV5-8 to TRBJ1-2; maybe TRBD1 (5 bases). V was pared by 0 bases and J by 4 bases, with 10 bases between. The germline CDR1 and CDR2 sequences are SGHTS and YDEGEE. This CDR3 has 14 residues. The CDR3 DNA reads as TGTGCCAGCAGCTTGGGGGGGACTCTCTATGGCTACACCTTC. The encoded protein is CASSLGGTLYGYTF.

V and J are TRBV30 and TRBJ2-7, with D tentatively TRBD2 (6 bases). CDR3 length: 13 amino acids. The V end was cut by 1 base, the J end by 3 bases, with 10 bases between. The germline CDR1 and CDR2 sequences are GTSNPN and SVGIG (reference sequence). The chain's CDR3 is CAWSEVGGYEQYF. Here the CDR3 DNA reads TGTGCCTGGAGTGAAGTGGGGGGCTACGAGCAGTACTTC. The full variable domain, with the rest looked up from reference TRBV30 and TRBJ2-7, is SQTIHQWPATLVQPVGSPLSLECTVEGTSNPNLYWYRQAAGRGLQLLFYSVGIGQISSEVPQNLSASRPQDRQFILSSKKLLLSDSGFYLCAWSEVGGYEQYFGPGTRLTVT.

CDR3: CASSYIAGTGTDTQYF. The DNA for the CDR3 is TGTGCCAGCAGTTACATAGCGGGAACCGGCACAGATACGCAGTATTTT. The chain employs TRBV6-6 and TRBJ2-3; 8 positions agree with TRBD2. The CDR3 runs to 16 residues. After removal of 2 bases from V and 1 base from J, the junction contained 5 bases not matched to a gene. Per the germline V gene, CDR1 is MNHNY and CDR2 is SVGAGI (reference sequence).

The V and J genes are TRBV19 and TRBJ2-2; 13 bases align to TRBD2. V was pared by 6 bases and J by 6 bases, with 7 bases of the junction left unmatched. CDR1 and CDR2 from the germline V gene are LNHDA and SQIVND (reference sequence). The CDR3 runs 16 residues. CDR3 protein: CASSLTSGRRAGELFF. CDR3 bases: TGTGCCAGTAGCCTGACTAGCGGGAGGAGAGCCGGGGAGCTGTTTTTT.

V gene TRBV18 combines with J gene TRBJ1-1, with D tentatively TRBD1 (6 bases). This CDR3 has 14 residues. Germline V gene data show CDR1 as KGHSH and CDR2 as LQKENI. Trimming removed 2 bases from V and 2 bases from J, with 9 bases in between. The CDR3 here is CASSPAGTNTEAFF. The CDR3 coding sequence is TGTGCCAGCTCACCAGCCGGGACAAACACTGAAGCTTTCTTT.

This chain connects TRBV6-5 to TRBJ1-3, with a weak D call TRBD1 (5 bases). Looked up from germline, CDR1 is MNHEY and CDR2 is SVGAGI. V was clipped by 6 bases and J by 3 bases, with 12 bases between them. The CDR3 is 14 residues long. The CDR3 reads CASRPGHLGNTIYF. DNA for the CDR3: TGTGCCAGCAGGCCCGGACACCTTGGAAACACCATATATTTT.

The J gene is TRBJ1-3, the V gene TRBV9; D might be TRBD1 (6 bases). Trimming removed 0 bases at V and 0 bases at J, with 16 bases between. CDR1 and CDR2 (germline): SGDLS, YYNGEE. There are 18 residues in the CDR3. This CDR3 reads CASSVEIGPGDSGNTIYF. The CDR3 DNA reads TGTGCCAGCAGCGTAGAGATAGGTCCAGGGGACTCTGGAAACACCATATATTTT.

The CDR3 DNA follows: TGTGCCAGCAGCCTGGGACTAGCGGGTGACTACGAGCAGTACTTC. Amino acids: CASSLGLAGDYEQYF. The chain has TRBV4-2 and TRBJ2-7, with 12 bases that match TRBD2. Germline CDR1 and CDR2: LGHNA and YNFKEQ. The CDR3 spans 15 residues. The ends lost 4 bases at V and 3 bases at J; junction bases unmatched: 4.

The chain uses TRBV12-5 and TRBJ1-2, with 8 bases matching TRBD1. Trimming cost V 1 base and J 5 bases; bases outside gene matches: 18. Looked up from germline, CDR1 is LGHNT and CDR2 is FRNRAP. This CDR3 is 19 amino acids long. The CDR3 sequence: CASGLAGGQAGPTTYGYTF. CDR3 nucleotides: TGTGCTAGTGGTTTGGCCGGGGGACAGGCTGGTCCTACTACGTATGGCTACACCTTC.

The rearrangement joins TRBV7-6 to TRBJ2-3; maybe TRBD2 (6 bases). CDR1 and CDR2 (germline): SGHVS, FNYEAQ. The V gene lost 5 bases and the J gene lost 9 bases, with 15 bases spanning the gap. This CDR3 region has 13 residues. The CDR3 nucleotides read TGTGCCAGCAGCAGACGACCGGGGGAAACGCAGTATTTT. It is translated as CASSRRPGETQYF.

The genes are TRBV10-3 and TRBJ2-3; TRBD1 matches at 9 bases. The CDR3 consists of 16 residues. Losses at the gene ends were 2 bases for V and 3 bases for J; bases not matched to a gene: 6. Germline values: CDR1 ENHRY, CDR2 SYGVKD. DNA for the CDR3: TGTGCCATCAGTGAGGGTCCGGGACAGGGAACAGATACGCAGTATTTT. This encodes CAISEGPGQGTDTQYF.

Here the CDR3 reads CASRFPAGGAFF. CDR3 DNA: TGTGCCAGCAGGTTTCCAGCAGGGGGAGCTTTCTTT. V and J are TRBV6-5 and TRBJ1-1; TRBD1 matches 7 bases. The J segment lost 10 bases and the V segment lost 6 bases, leaving 8 bases of the junction unmatched. Germline lookup yields CDR1 MNHEY and CDR2 SVGAGI. This CDR3 is 12 amino acids long.

This sequence joins TRBV10-2 and TRBJ2-2; 13 nucleotides agree with TRBD2. The CDR3 is 17 residues long. Germline trimming cut 4 bases from V and 5 bases from J; bases unmatched to any gene: 7. Per germline, CDR1 WSHSY and CDR2 SAAADI. The CDR3 DNA follows: TGCGCCAGCAGTGCTACTAGCGGGAGGGTAGGGACCGGGGAGCTGTTTTTT. Its translation: CASSATSGRVGTGELFF.

The chain links TRBV6-1 to TRBJ1-2; a possible D gene is TRBD1 (5 bases). Germline CDR1 MNHNS, CDR2 SASEGT. The ends were cut back, 2 bases at V and 6 bases at J, with 13 bases in the middle. The CDR3 length is 14 residues. The CDR3 DNA is TGTGCCAGCAGTGAATTAGGACATGGGGATGGCTACACCTTC. It codes for CASSELGHGDGYTF.

This chain uses TRBV29-1 with TRBJ2-5, with 7 bases identical to TRBD1. The junction had 5 bases not matched to a gene; V was cut back by 3 bases and J by 1 base. This CDR3 has 14 residues. The germline V gene encodes CDR1 SQVTM and CDR2 ANQGSEA. CDR3 protein: CSVESGQSQETQYF. Here the CDR3 DNA reads TGCAGCGTTGAGTCGGGACAGAGCCAAGAGACCCAGTACTTC.

This rearrangement joins TRBV28 to TRBJ1-1, with 8 bases matching TRBD1. The germline V gene has CDR1 MDHEN and CDR2 SYDVKM. The CDR3 has 15 residues. Trimming took 5 bases from V and 0 from J; bases not matched to a gene: 5. The CDR3: CASSIAGGVNTEAFF. The CDR3 DNA sequence: TGTGCCAGCAGTATAGCAGGGGGCGTGAACACTGAAGCTTTCTTT. The variable domain in full, with the rest retrieved from reference TRBV28 and TRBJ1-1, is DVKVTQSSRYLVKRTGEKVFLECVQDMDHENMFWYRQDPGLGLRLIYFSYDVKMKEKGDIPEGYSVSREKKERFSLILESASTNQTSMYLCASSIAGGVNTEAFFGQGTRLTVV.

In its sample, this clone was seen once. One junction end disagrees with the germline gene, perhaps due to a read error. The rearrangement links TRBV9 to TRBJ2-1; TRBD2 matches 8 bases. The CDR3 sequence is 13 residues long. Germline-derived CDR1 and CDR2 are SGDLS and YYNGEE. For the CDR3, the DNA is TGTGCCAGCAGCCTGGGACTAGTCAATAAGCAGTTCTTC. Translation: CASSLGLVNKQFF.

V usage is TRBV27 and J usage is TRBJ1-6; D gene unclear. Germline V gene lookup returns CDR1 MNHEY and CDR2 SMNVEV (reference sequence). V gave up 6 bases and J gave up 7 bases, with 7 bases separating them. This CDR3 is 12 amino acids long. CDR3 nucleotides: TGTGCCAGCAGAGCAGGCAATTCACCCCTCCACTTT. Encoded protein: CASRAGNSPLHF.

CDR3 amino acids: CSGSTGTNTGELFF. DNA of the CDR3: TGCAGCGGGAGTACAGGGACGAACACCGGGGAGCTGTTTTTT. J is TRBJ2-2 and V is TRBV29-1, with a tentative D call TRBD1 (6 bases). Germline CDR1 SQVTM, CDR2 ANQGSEA. CDR3 length equals 14 residues. V was cut by 7 bases and J by 0 bases, with 12 bases left in between.

This chain links TRBV5-1 with TRBJ2-3; 7 bases line up with TRBD2. Trimming at V came to 4 bases and at J to 0 bases, leaving 8 bases not matched to a gene. CDR3 length: 16 amino acids. Per germline, CDR1 SGHRS and CDR2 YFSETQ. The CDR3 reads CASSPGLAESTDTQYF. In DNA, the CDR3 is TGCGCCAGCAGCCCCGGTCTAGCGGAGAGCACAGATACGCAGTATTTT.

The gene calls are TRBV4-3 and TRBJ2-3, with TRBD2 as a possible D gene (5 bases). This CDR3 region has 16 residues. Germline CDR1 reads LGHNA; CDR2 reads YSLEER. Trimming stripped 3 bases from V and 5 bases from J, with 18 bases between. The CDR3 loop reads CASSQARGTAGDTQYF. CDR3 DNA sequence: TGCGCCAGCAGCCAGGCTCGAGGAACGGCGGGAGATACGCAGTATTTT.

The V call is TRBV2, the J call TRBJ2-1, with 9 bases aligning to TRBD2. Germline values: CDR1 SNHLY, CDR2 FYNNEI. The CDR3 runs to 15 residues. V lost 6 bases to trimming and J lost 4 bases; unmatched junction nucleotides: 7. For the CDR3, the DNA is TGTGCCAGCAGGGTACTAGCGGGTTCATACAATGAGCAGTTCTTC. Its translation: CASRVLAGSYNEQFF.

CDR3 sequence reads: CASSLAPGTSGKNNEQFF. DNA for the CDR3: TGTGCCAGCAGCTTAGCCCCAGGGACTAGCGGGAAAAACAATGAGCAGTTCTTC. The J gene is TRBJ2-1, the V gene TRBV11-2, with 13 bases identical to TRBD2. V gave up 1 base and J gave up 5 bases; unmatched junction bases: 8. The CDR3 totals 18 residues. Germline V gives CDR1 SGHAT, CDR2 FQNNGV.

The rearrangement uses TRBV5-1 and TRBJ1-2; a weak D match, TRBD1 (5 bases). CDR3 size: 14 residues. With 0 bases removed from V and 5 bases from J, the gap between germline ends came to 11 bases. Germline CDR1 is SGHRS and CDR2 is YFSETQ. CDR3 bases: TGCGCCAGCAGCTTGGCGGGGGAAGGATATGGCTACACCTTC. This translates into CASSLAGEGYGYTF.

With respect to this clone: Other DNA sequences in this specimen translate into the identical CDR3. This chain connects TRBV10-3 to TRBJ2-3; 13 bases line up with TRBD2. The V gene's germline CDR1 is ENHRY and CDR2 SYGVKD. This CDR3 has 16 residues. With V trimmed by 3 bases and J by 5 bases, 5 bases remained unmatched. CDR3 sequence: CAISDPGLAGVDTQYF. The CDR3 DNA follows: TGTGCCATCAGTGACCCTGGACTAGCGGGAGTAGATACGCAGTATTTT.